This TCR beta chain comes out of a study of blood T cell repertoires in COVID-19. Overall study: COVID-19 samples collected from the United States, Italy and Spain covered acute and convalescent phases.

Seattle's cohort entered during active infection and was followed longitudinally. Methods used by the authors: Estimated nucleated cell counts came from reference gene primer amplification. Repertoires were generated with immunoSEQ multiplex PCR, while TCRdb's copy carries only in-frame clones and drops some. The V and J calls and clone size are taken from that table; D and trimming were inferred from the DNA. The repertoire includes about 150,000 clones, 75% to 90% of them detected once, and 13% sits in the top ten. Germline CDR1 is MNHEY and CDR2 is SVGEGT. The CDR3 runs 14 residues. V was clipped by 0 bases and J by 11 bases, with 13 bases between them.

The receptor comes from a man in his late teens or twenties with COVID-19, enrolled during active disease. Sequencing used peripheral blood. The rearrangement links TRBV6-2 or TRBV6-3 to TRBJ2-2; D is possibly TRBD2 (6 bases). CDR3 bases: TGTGCCAGCAGTTACTCTGCGGGGTTAATCGAGCTGTTTTTT. Translating it yields CASSYSAGLIELFF.